The source of this T cell receptor (beta chain) is a study of cytomegalovirus exposure and HLA in healthy donors. Study observations and caveats: There were a few CMV-associated chains whose specificity for CMV antigens was confirmed in vitro. According to a subsequent analysis, TCR clusters identified in the first cohort showed a tendency to co-occur across the 120 validation repertoires.

Of note for this clone: The target antigen is unknown.

The method was immunoSEQ multiplex PCR; TCRdb's version includes in-frame clones alone and lacks a portion of them. This table has fewer than 120,000 clones, around nine tenths appearing once. This CDR3 spans 16 amino acids. The germline CDR1 and CDR2 sequences are SGHTA and FQGNSA. The ends lost 5 bases at V and 3 bases at J; junction bases unmatched: 10. J is TRBJ2-1 and V is TRBV7-2, with 7 bases identical to TRBD2. The source is a woman between 18 and 30 years old in good health and CMV-seronegative. Specimen: PBMCs. CDR3 region: CASSLEPGLFYNEQFF. DNA for the CDR3: TGTGCCAGCAGCCTAGAACCGGGACTATTCTACAATGAGCAGTTCTTC.